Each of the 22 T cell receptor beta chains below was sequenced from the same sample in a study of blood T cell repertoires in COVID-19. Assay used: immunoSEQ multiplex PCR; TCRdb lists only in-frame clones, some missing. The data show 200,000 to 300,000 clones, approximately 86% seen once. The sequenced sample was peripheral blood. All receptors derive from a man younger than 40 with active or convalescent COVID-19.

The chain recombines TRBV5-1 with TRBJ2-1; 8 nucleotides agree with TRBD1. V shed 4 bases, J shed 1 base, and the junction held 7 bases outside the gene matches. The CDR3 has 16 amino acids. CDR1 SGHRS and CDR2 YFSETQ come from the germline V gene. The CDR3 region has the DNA TGCGCCAGCAGCCCATCGGACAGGGTATCCTACAATGAGCAGTTCTTC. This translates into CASSPSDRVSYNEQFF.

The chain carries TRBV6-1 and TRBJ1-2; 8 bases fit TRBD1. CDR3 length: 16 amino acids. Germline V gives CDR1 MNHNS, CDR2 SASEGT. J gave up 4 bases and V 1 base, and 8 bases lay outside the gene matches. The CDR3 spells CASSEGEDRAGYGYTF. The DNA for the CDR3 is TGTGCCAGCAGTGAAGGCGAGGACAGGGCCGGCTATGGCTACACCTTC.

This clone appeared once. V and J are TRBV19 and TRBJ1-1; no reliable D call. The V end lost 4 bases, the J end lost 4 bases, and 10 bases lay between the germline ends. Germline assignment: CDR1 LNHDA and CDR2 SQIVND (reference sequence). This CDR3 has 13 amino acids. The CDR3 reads CASSSGGGTEAFF. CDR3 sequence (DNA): TGTGCCAGTAGTAGTGGCGGAGGCACTGAAGCTTTCTTT.

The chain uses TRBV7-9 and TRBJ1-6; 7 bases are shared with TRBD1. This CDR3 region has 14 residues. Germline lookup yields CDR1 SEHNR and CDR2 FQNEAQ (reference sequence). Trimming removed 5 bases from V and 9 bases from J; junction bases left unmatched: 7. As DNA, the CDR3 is TGTGCCAGCAGCCAACAGGGGTGGGGTTCACCCCTCCACTTT. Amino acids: CASSQQGWGSPLHF.

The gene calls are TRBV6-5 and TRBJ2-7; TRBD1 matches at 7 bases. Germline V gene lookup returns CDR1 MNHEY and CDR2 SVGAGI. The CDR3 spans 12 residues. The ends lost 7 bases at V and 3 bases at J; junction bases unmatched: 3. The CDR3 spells CASTRTGYEQYF. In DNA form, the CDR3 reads TGTGCCAGCACCAGGACAGGCTACGAGCAGTACTTC.

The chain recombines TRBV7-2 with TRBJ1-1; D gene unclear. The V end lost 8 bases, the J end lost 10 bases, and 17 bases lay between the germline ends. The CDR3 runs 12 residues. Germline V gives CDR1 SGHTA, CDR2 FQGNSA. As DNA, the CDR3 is TGTGCCAGCCAGCCTGGACCGGGAACAGCTTTCTTT. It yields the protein CASQPGPGTAFF.

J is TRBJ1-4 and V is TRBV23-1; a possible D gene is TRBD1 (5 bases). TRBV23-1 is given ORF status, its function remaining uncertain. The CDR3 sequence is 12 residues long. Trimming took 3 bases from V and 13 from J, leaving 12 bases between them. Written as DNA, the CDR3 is TGCGCCAGCAGTCAGGACAAGGATCGACTGTTTTTT. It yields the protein CASSQDKDRLFF.

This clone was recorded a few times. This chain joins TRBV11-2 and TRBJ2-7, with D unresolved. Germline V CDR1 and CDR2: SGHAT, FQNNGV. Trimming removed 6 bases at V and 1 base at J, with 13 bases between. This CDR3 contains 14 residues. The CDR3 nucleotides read TGTGCCAGCAGACCCTCCAGCGTTTCCTACGAGCAGTACTTC. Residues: CASRPSSVSYEQYF.

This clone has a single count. CDR3 in amino acids: CASSLSAGGHRTDTQYF. CDR3 bases: TGTGCCAGCAGCTTGTCGGCGGGGGGGCACCGCACAGATACGCAGTATTTT. This chain joins TRBV5-4 and TRBJ2-3, with 9 bases identical to TRBD2. J was trimmed by 1 base and V by 1 base; bases with no gene match: 7. The germline V gene has CDR1 SGHNT and CDR2 YYREEE (reference sequence). This CDR3 is 17 amino acids long.

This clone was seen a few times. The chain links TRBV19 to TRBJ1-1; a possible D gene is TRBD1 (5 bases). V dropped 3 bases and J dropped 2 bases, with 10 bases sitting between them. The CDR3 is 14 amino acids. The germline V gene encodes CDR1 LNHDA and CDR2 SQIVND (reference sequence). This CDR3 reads CASSIRGINTEAFF. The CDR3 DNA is TGTGCCAGTAGTATTCGGGGGATTAACACTGAAGCTTTCTTT.

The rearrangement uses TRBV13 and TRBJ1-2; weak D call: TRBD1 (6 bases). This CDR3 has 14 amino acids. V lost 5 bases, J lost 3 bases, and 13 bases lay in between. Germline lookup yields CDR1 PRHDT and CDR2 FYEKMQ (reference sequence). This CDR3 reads CASSLTQGYYGYTF. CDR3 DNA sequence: TGTGCCAGCAGCCTAACCCAGGGGTACTATGGCTACACCTTC.

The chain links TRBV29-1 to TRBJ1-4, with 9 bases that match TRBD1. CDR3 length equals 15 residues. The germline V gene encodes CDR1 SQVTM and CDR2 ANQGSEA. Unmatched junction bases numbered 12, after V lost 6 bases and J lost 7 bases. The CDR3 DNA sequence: TGCAGCGTGGCTGCCCCGGGACAGGGATTTGAAAAACTGTTTTTT. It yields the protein CSVAAPGQGFEKLFF.

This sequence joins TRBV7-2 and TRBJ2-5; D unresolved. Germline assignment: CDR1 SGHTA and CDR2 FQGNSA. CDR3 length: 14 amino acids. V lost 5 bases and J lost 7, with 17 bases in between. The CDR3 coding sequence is TGTGCCAGCAGCGCGACTTCGGCGTTGGGGACCCAGTACTTC. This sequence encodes CASSATSALGTQYF.

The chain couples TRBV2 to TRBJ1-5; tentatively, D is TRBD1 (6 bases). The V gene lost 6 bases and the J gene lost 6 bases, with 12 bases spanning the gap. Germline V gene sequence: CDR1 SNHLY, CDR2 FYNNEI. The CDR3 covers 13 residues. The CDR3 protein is CASRAGGSQPQHF. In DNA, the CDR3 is TGTGCCAGCAGGGCGGGGGGCAGTCAGCCCCAGCATTTT.

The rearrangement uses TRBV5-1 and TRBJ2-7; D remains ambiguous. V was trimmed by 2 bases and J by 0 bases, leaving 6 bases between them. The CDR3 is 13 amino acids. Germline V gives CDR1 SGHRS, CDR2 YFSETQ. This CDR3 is CASSFTVSYEQYF. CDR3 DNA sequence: TGCGCCAGCAGCTTTACAGTCTCCTACGAGCAGTACTTC.

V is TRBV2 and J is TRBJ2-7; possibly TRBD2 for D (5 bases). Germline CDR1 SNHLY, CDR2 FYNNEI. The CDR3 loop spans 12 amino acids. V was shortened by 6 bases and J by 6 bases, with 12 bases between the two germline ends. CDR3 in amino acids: CASRGRGSEQYF. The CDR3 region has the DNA TGTGCCAGCAGGGGCCGAGGGTCCGAGCAGTACTTC. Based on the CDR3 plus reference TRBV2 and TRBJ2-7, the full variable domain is EPEVTQTPSHQVTQMGQEVILRCVPISNHLYFYWYRQILGQKVEFLVSFYNNEISEKSEIFDDQFSVERPDGSNFTLKIRSTKLEDSAMYFCASRGRGSEQYFGPGTRLTVT.

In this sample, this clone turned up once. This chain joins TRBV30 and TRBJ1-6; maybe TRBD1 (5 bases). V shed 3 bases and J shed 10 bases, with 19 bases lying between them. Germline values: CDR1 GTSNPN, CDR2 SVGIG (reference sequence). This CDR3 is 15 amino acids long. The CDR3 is CAWRGGSIAGSPLHF. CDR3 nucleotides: TGTGCCTGGAGGGGGGGGTCCATAGCGGGATCACCCCTCCACTTT.

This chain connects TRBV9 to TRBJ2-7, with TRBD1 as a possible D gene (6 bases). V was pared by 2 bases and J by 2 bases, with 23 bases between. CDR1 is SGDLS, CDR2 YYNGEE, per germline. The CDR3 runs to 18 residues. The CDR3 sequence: CASSVPGFRQGSPYEQYF. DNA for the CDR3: TGTGCCAGCAGCGTGCCCGGGTTCCGCCAGGGGTCCCCCTACGAGCAGTACTTC.

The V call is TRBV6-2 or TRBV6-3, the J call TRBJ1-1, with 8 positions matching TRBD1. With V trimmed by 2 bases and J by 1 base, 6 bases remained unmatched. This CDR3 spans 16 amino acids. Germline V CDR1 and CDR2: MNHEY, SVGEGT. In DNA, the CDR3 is TGTGCCAGCAGTTACCCCACGGGACAGGAGAACACTGAAGCTTTCTTT. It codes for CASSYPTGQENTEAFF.

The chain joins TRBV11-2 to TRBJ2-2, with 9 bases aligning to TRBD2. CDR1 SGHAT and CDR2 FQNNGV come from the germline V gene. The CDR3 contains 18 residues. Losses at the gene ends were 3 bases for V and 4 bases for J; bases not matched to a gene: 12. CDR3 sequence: CASSLWSSGDPSTGELFF. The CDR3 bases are TGTGCCAGCAGCTTGTGGTCTAGCGGGGATCCTTCCACCGGGGAGCTGTTTTTT.

CDR3 DNA: TGTGCCAGCAGTTACCAGACAGGGCGGAACACTGAAGCTTTCTTT. Translation: CASSYQTGRNTEAFF. The chain has TRBV6-5 and TRBJ1-1; 7 bases agree with TRBD1. J lost 1 base, V lost 2 bases, and 4 bases had no gene match. This CDR3 region has 15 residues. CDR1 and CDR2 (germline): MNHEY, SVGAGI.

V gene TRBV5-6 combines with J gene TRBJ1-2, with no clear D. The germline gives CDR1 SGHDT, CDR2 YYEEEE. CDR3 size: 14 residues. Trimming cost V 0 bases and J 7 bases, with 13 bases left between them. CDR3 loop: CASSLGLGVGGYTF. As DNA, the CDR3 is TGTGCCAGCAGCTTGGGCCTGGGAGTTGGTGGCTACACCTTC.